These T cell receptor beta chains were read from a single sample in a study of T cell repertoires in aging, cancer and after chemotherapy. TCRdb redid the calling of the multiplex PCR reads with MiXCR, one entry per CDR3 protein. The sample holds hundreds of distinct CDR3 sequences; about 21% are singletons and the top ten take 60%. Sequences were obtained from blood. The receptor set was obtained from a human donor with a blood cancer. The donor label of this sample is uncertain. Each CDR3 is given with its conserved first and last residue. D genes are given only for firm matches. Clone size is not always given. Where it is, it says once, few, many or a class for expanded clones.

d_gene,j_gene,v_gene,abundance,CDR3nt,CDR3aa
TRBD2,TRBJ2-2,TRBV6-2/TRBV6-3,.,TGTGCCAGCAGGGGCCCTAGCGGGGCGAGGCACACCGGGGAGCTGTTTTTT,CASRGPSGARHTGELFF
.,TRBJ1-4,TRBV5-6,.,TGTGCCAGCAGCTTGGACGGGACGGCAGCAACTAATGAAAAACTGTTTTTT,CASSLDGTAATNEKLFF
TRBD1,TRBJ2-1,TRBV11-3,large,TGTGCCAGCAGCTTAGGACAGGGATACAATGAGCAGTTCTTC,CASSLGQGYNEQFF
.,TRBJ2-7,TRBV6-2/TRBV6-3,medium-sized,TGTGCCAGCAAGAGCGCTACCCCCTACGAGCAGTACTTC,CASKSATPYEQYF
TRBD1,TRBJ1-6,TRBV6-6,large,TGTGCCAGCAGTTACGGGGACAGGGCGAATTCACCCCTCCACTTT,CASSYGDRANSPLHF
TRBD2,TRBJ2-1,TRBV2,.,TGTGCCAGCCTAACTAGCGGGAGATACAATGAGCAGTTCTTC,CASLTSGRYNEQFF
.,TRBJ2-7,TRBV15,large,TGTGCCACCAGCAGAGAAGGAGGGCCCACCTACGAGCAGTACTTC,CATSREGGPTYEQYF
.,TRBJ1-1,TRBV20-1,medium-sized,TGCAGTGCTCTCAAAAACACTGAAGCTTTCTTT,CSALKNTEAFF
TRBD2,TRBJ2-3,TRBV19,medium-sized,TGTGCCAGTAGTATTAGAGGGATAGCGGGCGGCACAGATACGCAGTATTTT,CASSIRGIAGGTDTQYF
TRBD2,TRBJ2-4,TRBV19,medium-sized,TGTGCCAGTAGAAAACTAGCGGGGGGGGGCAAAAACATTCAGTACTTC,CASRKLAGGGKNIQYF
.,TRBJ2-1,TRBV7-2,medium-sized,TGTGCCAGCAGCTCGGATGACTATGAGCAGTTCTTC,CASSSDDYEQFF
TRBD2,TRBJ2-5,TRBV20-1,medium-sized,TGCAGTGCTAGAACTAGCGTGGAGACCCAGTACTTC,CSARTSVETQYF
.,TRBJ2-2,TRBV4-1,few,TGCGCCAGCAGCCAACGACTTGGTACAGCGGCGGGGGAGCTGTTTTTT,CASSQRLGTAAGELFF
.,TRBJ2-7,TRBV6-2/TRBV6-3,large,TGTGCCAGCGGACGGACCCGCTCCTACGAGCAGTACTTC,CASGRTRSYEQYF
TRBD1,TRBJ2-7,TRBV6-5,.,TGTGCCAGCAGCCATACGAGGGACAGGGGCCACGAGCAGTACTTC,CASSHTRDRGHEQYF
TRBD1,TRBJ1-3,TRBV28,.,TGTGCCAGCAGTTCCGGGACAGTCTCGGGAAACACCATATATTTT,CASSSGTVSGNTIYF
TRBD1,TRBJ2-2,TRBV27,large,TGTGCCAGCAGGCGGACAGGGGGCACCGGGGAGCTGTTTTTT,CASRRTGGTGELFF
.,TRBJ2-3,TRBV6-5,medium-sized,TGTGCCAGCAGCTCAGATGGGATGAGCACAGATACGCAGTATTTT,CASSSDGMSTDTQYF
TRBD1,TRBJ2-3,TRBV28,few,TGTGCCAGCAGTTCCTCGGGACAGGTGAAAGATACGCAGTATTTT,CASSSSGQVKDTQYF
TRBD2,TRBJ2-1,TRBV6-5,large,TGTGCCAGCAGTTACTTTGCGGGAGGGGAGCAGTTCTTC,CASSYFAGGEQFF
.,TRBJ1-1,TRBV2,.,TGTGCCAGCAGCGGATCGGGACGGAAGAACACTGAAGCTTTCTTT,CASSGSGRKNTEAFF
TRBD2,TRBJ2-5,TRBV5-1,few,TGCGCCAGCAGCCCGGGACTAGCGGGAGGGCCAGAGACCCAGTACTTC,CASSPGLAGGPETQYF
.,TRBJ2-7,TRBV27,large,TGTGCCAGCAGTTTGAAGCACGGTCCGGGAGAGCAGTACTTC,CASSLKHGPGEQYF
TRBD1,TRBJ1-5,TRBV10-3,medium-sized,TGTGCCGTAAGGGGACAGGGGGAACAGCCCCAGCATTTT,CAVRGQGEQPQHF
TRBD2,TRBJ2-1,TRBV19,.,TGTGCCAGTAGTATAGGAGGGAGTAGCGGGAGTCTCAATGAGCAGTTCTTC,CASSIGGSSGSLNEQFF
TRBD1,TRBJ1-2,TRBV7-6,large,TGTGCCAGCAGCCCGGAGGACAGGGGCAGATGGGGCTACACCTTC,CASSPEDRGRWGYTF
TRBD2,TRBJ2-5,TRBV29-1,hyperexpanded,TGCAGCGTTGAAGACGGCCGTGGGAGGGAGGAGACCCAGTACTTC,CSVEDGRGREETQYF
.,TRBJ2-7,TRBV5-4,large,TGTGCCAGCACGGCAGGGAAGGCCTCCGAGCAGTACTTC,CASTAGKASEQYF
TRBD1,TRBJ2-7,TRBV11-1,large,TGTGCCAGCAGCCCCAGAGACAGGGGGGGAGAGCAGTACTTC,CASSPRDRGGEQYF
.,TRBJ1-2,TRBV12-3/TRBV12-4,medium-sized,TGTGCCAGCAGTTTTACCGTCTATGGCTACACCTTC,CASSFTVYGYTF
TRBD2,TRBJ2-2,TRBV20-1,medium-sized,TGCAGTGCTACCCGGTCTAGCGGGAGGATCACCGGGGAGCTGTTTTTT,CSATRSSGRITGELFF
TRBD1,TRBJ1-2,TRBV7-2,medium-sized,TGTGCCAGCAGCTTCGACAGGGTACTTGGCTACACCTTC,CASSFDRVLGYTF
.,TRBJ2-7,TRBV6-8,.,TGTGCCAGTGGATGGGGGGCCGGGGGGTACGAGCAGTACTTC,CASGWGAGGYEQYF
.,TRBJ2-6,TRBV5-6,large,TGTGCCAGCAGCCGACAAGGGGCCAACGTCCTGACTTTC,CASSRQGANVLTF
.,TRBJ2-3,TRBV28,few,TGTGCCAGCAGTTTCCAAAACTCAGGGCCAGATACGCAGTATTTT,CASSFQNSGPDTQYF
.,TRBJ2-5,TRBV15,.,TGTGCCACCAGCAGAGTGGGAGTGGGGCAGGAGACCCAGTACTTC,CATSRVGVGQETQYF
TRBD1,TRBJ1-1,TRBV7-2,.,TGTGCCAGCAGCCCGACGACAGGGGCGAACACTGAAGCTTTCTTT,CASSPTTGANTEAFF
TRBD2,TRBJ2-7,TRBV6-5,large,TGTGCCAGCGGTCGGAGGGCCGGGGGGTACGAGCAGTACTTC,CASGRRAGGYEQYF
TRBD1,TRBJ1-5,TRBV30,.,TGTGCCTGGAGGGGACAGGGGGCTGGAGGCAATCAGCCCCAGCATTTT,CAWRGQGAGGNQPQHF
TRBD2,TRBJ2-7,TRBV6-2/TRBV6-3,.,TGTGCCAGCAGTTATCATCCGGGACTAGCAGTTTGCGAGCAGTACTTC,CASSYHPGLAVCEQYF
.,TRBJ2-3,TRBV14,.,TGTGCCAGCGGGGCGGGTGATACGCAGTATTTT,CASGAGDTQYF
TRBD1,TRBJ1-5,TRBV7-9,few,TGTGCCAGCAGCGAGGGGGCGGGACAGCCCCAGCATTTT,CASSEGAGQPQHF
.,TRBJ2-7,TRBV30,medium-sized,TGTGCCTGGAGTCCCCGCTTGCAGGGTGGTAAAGAGCAGTACTTC,CAWSPRLQGGKEQYF
.,TRBJ2-3,TRBV29-1,large,TGCAGCGTTGGCCCGCGATGGGATACGCAGTATTTT,CSVGPRWDTQYF
.,TRBJ2-1,TRBV15,medium-sized,TGTGCCACCAGCAGAGACCCCCCCCCACATGAGCAGTTCTTC,CATSRDPPPHEQFF